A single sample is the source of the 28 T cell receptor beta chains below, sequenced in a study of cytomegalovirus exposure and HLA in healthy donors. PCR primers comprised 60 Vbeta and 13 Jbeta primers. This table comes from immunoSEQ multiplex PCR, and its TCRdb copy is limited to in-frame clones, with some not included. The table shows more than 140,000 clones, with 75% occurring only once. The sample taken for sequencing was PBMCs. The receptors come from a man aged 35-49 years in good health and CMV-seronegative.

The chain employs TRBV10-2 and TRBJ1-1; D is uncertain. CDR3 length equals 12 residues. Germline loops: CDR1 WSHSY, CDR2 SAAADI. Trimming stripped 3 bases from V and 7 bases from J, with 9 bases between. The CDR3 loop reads CASSEGGIEAFF. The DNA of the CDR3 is TGCGCCAGCAGTGAAGGAGGGATTGAAGCTTTCTTT.

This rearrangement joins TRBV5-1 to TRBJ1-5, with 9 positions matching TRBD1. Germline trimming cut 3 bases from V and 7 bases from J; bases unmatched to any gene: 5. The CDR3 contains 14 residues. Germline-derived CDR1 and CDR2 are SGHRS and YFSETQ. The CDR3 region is CASSSGQGRQPQHF. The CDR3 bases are TGCGCCAGCAGCTCGGGACAGGGTCGACAGCCCCAGCATTTT.

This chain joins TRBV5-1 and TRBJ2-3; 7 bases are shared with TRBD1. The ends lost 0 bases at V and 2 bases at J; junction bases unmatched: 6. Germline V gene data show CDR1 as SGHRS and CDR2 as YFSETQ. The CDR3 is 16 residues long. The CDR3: CASSLGTTGSTDTQYF. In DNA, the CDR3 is TGCGCCAGCAGCTTGGGCACGACAGGGTCCACAGATACGCAGTATTTT. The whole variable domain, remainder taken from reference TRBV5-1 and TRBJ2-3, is KAGVTQTPRYLIKTRGQQVTLSCSPISGHRSVSWYQQTPGQGLQFLFEYFSETQRNKGNFPGRFSGRQFSNSRSEMNVSTLELGDSALYLCASSLGTTGSTDTQYFGPGTRLTVL.

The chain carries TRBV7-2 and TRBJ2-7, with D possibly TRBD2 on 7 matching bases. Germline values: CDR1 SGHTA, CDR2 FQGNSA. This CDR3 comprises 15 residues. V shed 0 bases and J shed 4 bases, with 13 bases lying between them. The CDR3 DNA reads TGTGCCAGCAGCTTAGCTCGCAGGGGAGGGTACGAGCAGTACTTC. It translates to CASSLARRGGYEQYF.

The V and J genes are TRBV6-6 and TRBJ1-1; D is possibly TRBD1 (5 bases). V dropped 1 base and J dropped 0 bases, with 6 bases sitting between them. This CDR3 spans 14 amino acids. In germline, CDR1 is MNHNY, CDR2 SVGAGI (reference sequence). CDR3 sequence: CASSYLTVNTEAFF. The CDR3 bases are TGTGCCAGCAGTTACTTGACAGTGAACACTGAAGCTTTCTTT.

The CDR3 here is CASSLWRETEAFF. The CDR3 region has the DNA TGTGCCAGCAGCCTCTGGCGGGAGACTGAAGCTTTCTTT. The V and J genes are TRBV7-6 and TRBJ1-1; D unclear. The V gene's germline CDR1 is SGHVS and CDR2 FNYEAQ. Trimming took 5 bases from V and 5 from J, leaving 12 bases between them. The CDR3 runs to 13 residues.

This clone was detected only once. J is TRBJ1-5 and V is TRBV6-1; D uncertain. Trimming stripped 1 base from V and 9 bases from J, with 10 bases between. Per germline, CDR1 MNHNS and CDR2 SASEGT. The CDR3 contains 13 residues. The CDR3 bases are TGTGCCAGCAGTGAAGAGCCCTTCCGGCCCCAGCATTTT. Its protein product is CASSEEPFRPQHF.

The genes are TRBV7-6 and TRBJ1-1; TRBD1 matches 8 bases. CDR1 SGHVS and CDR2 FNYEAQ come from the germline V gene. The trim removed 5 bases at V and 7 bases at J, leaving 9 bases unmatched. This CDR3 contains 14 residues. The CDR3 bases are TGTGCCAGCAGCCGGACAGGGTTGAAAGATGAAGCTTTCTTT. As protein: CASSRTGLKDEAFF.

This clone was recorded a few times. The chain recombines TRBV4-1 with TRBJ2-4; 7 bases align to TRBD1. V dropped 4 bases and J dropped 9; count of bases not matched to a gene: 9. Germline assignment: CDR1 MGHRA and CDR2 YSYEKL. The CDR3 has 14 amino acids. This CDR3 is CASSPDRAGAIQYF. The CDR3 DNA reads TGCGCCAGCAGCCCCGACAGGGCAGGGGCCATTCAGTACTTC.

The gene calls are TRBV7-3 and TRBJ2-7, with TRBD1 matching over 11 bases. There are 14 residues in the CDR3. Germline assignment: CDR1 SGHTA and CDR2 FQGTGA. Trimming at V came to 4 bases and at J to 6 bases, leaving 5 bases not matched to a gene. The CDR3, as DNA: TGTGCCAGCAGCTCCGGGACAGGGGGGATCGAGCAGTACTTC. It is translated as CASSSGTGGIEQYF.

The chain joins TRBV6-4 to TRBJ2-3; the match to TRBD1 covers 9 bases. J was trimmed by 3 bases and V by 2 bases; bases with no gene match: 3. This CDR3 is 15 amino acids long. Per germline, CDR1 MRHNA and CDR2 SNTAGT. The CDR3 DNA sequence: TGTGCCAGCAGTGACGGGACAGGGACTACAGATACGCAGTATTTT. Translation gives CASSDGTGTTDTQYF.

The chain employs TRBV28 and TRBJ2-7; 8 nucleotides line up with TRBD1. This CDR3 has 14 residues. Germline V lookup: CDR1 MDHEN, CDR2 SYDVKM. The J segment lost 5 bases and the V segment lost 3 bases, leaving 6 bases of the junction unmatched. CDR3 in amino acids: CASSLSGGYDEQYF. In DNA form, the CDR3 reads TGTGCCAGCAGTTTGTCAGGGGGCTACGACGAGCAGTACTTC.

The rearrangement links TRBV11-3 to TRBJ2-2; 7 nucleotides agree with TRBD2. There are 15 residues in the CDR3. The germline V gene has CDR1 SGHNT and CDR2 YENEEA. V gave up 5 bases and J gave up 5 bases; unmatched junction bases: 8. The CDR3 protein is CASSTWTGGTGELFF. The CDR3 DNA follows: TGTGCCAGCAGCACTTGGACGGGGGGTACCGGGGAGCTGTTTTTT.

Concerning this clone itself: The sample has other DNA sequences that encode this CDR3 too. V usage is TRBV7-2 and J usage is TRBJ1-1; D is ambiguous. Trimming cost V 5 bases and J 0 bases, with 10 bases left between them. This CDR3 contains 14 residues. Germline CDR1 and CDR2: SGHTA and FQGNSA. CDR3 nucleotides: TGTGCCAGCAGCCGCCCGGTTTTGAACACTGAAGCTTTCTTT. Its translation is CASSRPVLNTEAFF.

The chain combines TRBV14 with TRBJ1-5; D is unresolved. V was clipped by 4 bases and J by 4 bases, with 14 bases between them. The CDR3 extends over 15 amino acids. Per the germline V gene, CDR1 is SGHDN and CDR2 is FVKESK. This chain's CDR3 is CASSPPGSGNQPQHF. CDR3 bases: TGTGCCAGCAGCCCACCCGGGTCGGGGAATCAGCCCCAGCATTTT.

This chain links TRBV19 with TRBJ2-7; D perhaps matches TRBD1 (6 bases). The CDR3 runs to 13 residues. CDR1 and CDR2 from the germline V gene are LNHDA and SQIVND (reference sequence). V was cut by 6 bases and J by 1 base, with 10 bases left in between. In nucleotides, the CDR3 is TGTGCCAGTAGCCGTCAGGGGTCCTACGAGCAGTACTTC. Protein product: CASSRQGSYEQYF.

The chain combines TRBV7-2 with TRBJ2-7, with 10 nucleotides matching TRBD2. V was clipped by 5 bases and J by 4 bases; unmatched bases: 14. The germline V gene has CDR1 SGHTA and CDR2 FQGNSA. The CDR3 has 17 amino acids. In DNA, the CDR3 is TGTGCCAGCAGCACCCGGTTAGCGGGGGGCTCCCATTACGAGCAGTACTTC. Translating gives CASSTRLAGGSHYEQYF.

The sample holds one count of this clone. CDR3 sequence (DNA): TGTGCCAGCAGCGTAGCTCCACCTGACAGAAATAGCAATCAGCCCCAGCATTTT. As protein: CASSVAPPDRNSNQPQHF. This rearrangement joins TRBV9 to TRBJ1-5, with D possibly matching TRBD1 (5 bases). Trimming cost V 0 bases and J 0 bases, with 16 bases left between them. Germline V gives CDR1 SGDLS, CDR2 YYNGEE. CDR3 length equals 18 residues.

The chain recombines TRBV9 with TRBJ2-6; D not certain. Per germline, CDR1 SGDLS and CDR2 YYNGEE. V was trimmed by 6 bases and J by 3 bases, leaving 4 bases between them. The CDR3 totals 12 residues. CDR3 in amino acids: CASTNGANVLTF. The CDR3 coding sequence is TGTGCCAGCACTAATGGGGCCAACGTCCTGACTTTC.

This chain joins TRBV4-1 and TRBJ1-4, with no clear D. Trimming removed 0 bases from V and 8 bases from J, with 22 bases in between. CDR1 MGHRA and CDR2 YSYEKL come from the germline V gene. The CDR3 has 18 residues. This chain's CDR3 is CASSQDQFPAGFYEKLFF. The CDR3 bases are TGCGCCAGCAGCCAAGATCAATTCCCGGCGGGGTTTTACGAAAAACTGTTTTTT.

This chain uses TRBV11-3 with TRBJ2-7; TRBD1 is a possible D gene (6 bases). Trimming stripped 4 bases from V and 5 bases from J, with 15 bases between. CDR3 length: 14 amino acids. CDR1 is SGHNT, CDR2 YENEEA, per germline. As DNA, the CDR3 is TGTGCCAGCAGCTCCCCTGGACGACAGGACGAGCAGTACTTC. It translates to CASSSPGRQDEQYF.

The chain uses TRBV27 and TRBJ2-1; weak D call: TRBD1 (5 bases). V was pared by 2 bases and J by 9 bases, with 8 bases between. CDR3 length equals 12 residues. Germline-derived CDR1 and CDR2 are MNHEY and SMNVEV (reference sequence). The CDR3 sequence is CASSLRGGEQFF. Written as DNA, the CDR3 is TGTGCCAGCAGTTTAAGGGGCGGTGAGCAGTTCTTC.

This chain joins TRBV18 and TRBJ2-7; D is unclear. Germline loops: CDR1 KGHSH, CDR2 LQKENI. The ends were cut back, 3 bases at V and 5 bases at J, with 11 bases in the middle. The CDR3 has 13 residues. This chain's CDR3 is CASSPNPSDEQYF. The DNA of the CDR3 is TGTGCCAGCTCACCCAACCCCAGTGACGAGCAGTACTTC.

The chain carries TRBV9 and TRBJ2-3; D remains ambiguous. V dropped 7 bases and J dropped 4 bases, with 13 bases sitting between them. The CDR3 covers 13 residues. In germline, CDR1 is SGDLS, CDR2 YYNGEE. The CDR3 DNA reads TGTGCCAGCCAGTCTTCACCCCCAGATACGCAGTATTTT. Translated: CASQSSPPDTQYF.

This CDR3 reads CASSTLGGTNEKLFF. CDR3 DNA sequence: TGTGCCAGCAGCACCCTGGGGGGAACTAATGAAAAACTGTTTTTT. This chain uses TRBV7-2 with TRBJ1-4; TRBD1 is a possible D gene (5 bases). Germline CDR1 reads SGHTA; CDR2 reads FQGNSA. V was shortened by 5 bases and J by 1 base, with 11 bases between the two germline ends. The CDR3 extends over 15 amino acids.

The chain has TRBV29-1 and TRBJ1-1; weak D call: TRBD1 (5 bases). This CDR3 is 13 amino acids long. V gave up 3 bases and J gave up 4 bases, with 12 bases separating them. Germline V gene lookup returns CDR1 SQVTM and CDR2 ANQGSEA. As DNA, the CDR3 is TGCAGCGTTGAGGGGCGGTGGGGCACTGAAGCTTTCTTT. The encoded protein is CSVEGRWGTEAFF.

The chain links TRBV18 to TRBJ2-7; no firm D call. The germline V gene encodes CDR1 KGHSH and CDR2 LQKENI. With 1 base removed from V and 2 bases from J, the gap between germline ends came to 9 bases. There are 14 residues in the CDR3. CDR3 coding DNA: TGTGCCAGCTCACCACTATCTCAGGCCTACGAGCAGTACTTC. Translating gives CASSPLSQAYEQYF. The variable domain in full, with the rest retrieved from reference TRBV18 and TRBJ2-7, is NAGVMQNPRHLVRRRGQEARLRCSPMKGHSHVYWYRQLPEEGLKFMVYLQKENIIDESGMPKERFSAEFPKEGPSILRIQQVVRGDSAAYFCASSPLSQAYEQYFGPGTRLTVT.

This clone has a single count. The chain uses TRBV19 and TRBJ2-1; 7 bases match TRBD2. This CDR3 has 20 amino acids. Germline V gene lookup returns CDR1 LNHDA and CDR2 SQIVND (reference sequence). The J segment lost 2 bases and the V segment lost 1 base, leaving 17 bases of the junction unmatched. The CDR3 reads CASSIVGGTLLDRAYNEQFF. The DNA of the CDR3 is TGTGCCAGTAGTATAGTGGGGGGGACTCTCCTCGATCGAGCCTACAATGAGCAGTTCTTC.